The source of this TCR beta chain is a study of molecular identifiers for immune sequencing clone quantification. Naive CD8 T cells were FACS-sorted by CD8+CD4-CCR7+CD45RA+ markers. The CDR3 spans 22 residues. A single count supports this clonotype. TCRdb recomputed calls from the PCR reads with MiXCR, one row per CDR3 protein. The sample carries about 640,000 distinct CDR3 sequences, about 20% recorded once. The material sequenced was naive CD8+ T cells from blood, with Jurkat cell RNA spiked in. Documented subset: FACS-sorted CD8+CD4-CCR7+CD45RA+ naive T cells. The chain couples TRBV21-1 to TRBJ2-3; no check of the table's D call, TRBD1, against the DNA was made. TRBV21-1 is a listed pseudogene. The receptor was isolated from a human donor in good health. Some libraries in this study had Jurkat cell RNA spiked in. The CDR3 nucleotides read TGTGCCAACGGCTTTCGCACAGTGGGGCCCGATGTATTAGCGGAGAGCACAGATACGCAGTATTTT. Translating it yields CANGFRTVGPDVLAESTDTQYF.